This TCR beta chain was captured by sequencing in a study of blood T cell repertoires in COVID-19. In the study's own analysis: Reference gene primers were amplified, and this amplification served to estimate nucleated cell counts. Measured with immunoSEQ multiplex PCR; TCRdb has only the in-frame clones, and not every one. V and J calls and clone size are given by that table; D and trimming were obtained from the DNA. The sample lists about 210,000 clones, 75% to 85% occurring once. Cohort 3 donors counted as recovered after two negative PCRs, clearance, or resolved symptoms. This CDR3 is 14 amino acids long. Germline V gives CDR1 LNHDA, CDR2 SQIVND (reference sequence). J lost 7 bases, V lost 7 bases, and 12 bases had no gene match.

The chain has TRBV19 and TRBJ1-2; TRBD1 matches 7 bases. Sample: PBMCs or T cells enriched from blood (not recorded which). The TCR originated in a man aged 35-49 years who had recovered from COVID-19. The CDR3 coding sequence is TGTGCCAGTAAAGGAAGGGGCAGGGGGAGTGGCTACACCTTC. As protein: CASKGRGRGSGYTF.